The 27 T cell receptor beta chains below were found in one sample sequenced in a study of regulatory dendritic cells for organ transplantation. TCRdb's table, derived via immunoSEQ multiplex PCR, lists solely in-frame clones and lacks some. The data contain around 30,000 clones, around 79% of them singletons. The sample comprised memory CD4+ T cells from blood. The subset here: CD45RO+ memory T cells. These receptors were taken from a human donor in good health.

This chain uses TRBV18 with TRBJ1-1; 7 bases align to TRBD1. CDR1 and CDR2 (germline): KGHSH, LQKENI. The CDR3 loop spans 12 amino acids. Losses at the gene ends were 4 bases for V and 5 bases for J; bases not matched to a gene: 1. The CDR3 reads CASSLQGTEAFF. Here the CDR3 DNA reads TGTGCCAGCTCACTACAGGGGACTGAAGCTTTCTTT.

The J gene is TRBJ1-2, the V gene TRBV28; D is unresolved. CDR1 and CDR2 (germline): MDHEN, SYDVKM. V was shortened by 8 bases and J by 11 bases, with 9 bases between the two germline ends. The CDR3 totals 9 residues. CDR3 region: CASGPLYTF. CDR3 nucleotide sequence: TGTGCCAGCGGCCCACTATACACCTTC.

In its sample, this clone is medium-sized. The chain recombines TRBV14 with TRBJ2-1; 8 nucleotides match TRBD2. The V gene end was trimmed by 0 bases and the J gene end by 8 bases; junction bases not matched to a gene: 9. This CDR3 has 16 amino acids. CDR1 and CDR2 (germline): SGHDN, FVKESK. CDR3 sequence (DNA): TGTGCCAGCAGCCAAGAGTCGGGGGGGCCCAGACATGAGCAGTTCTTC. This sequence encodes CASSQESGGPRHEQFF.

This clone is judged medium-sized. The rearrangement joins TRBV10-3 to TRBJ1-1; weak D call: TRBD1 (5 bases). Per the germline V gene, CDR1 is ENHRY and CDR2 is SYGVKD. CDR3 length: 13 residues. Trimming shortened V by 3 bases and J by 3 bases, and 8 bases separated the two germline ends. This CDR3 reads CAISDRGYTEAFF. CDR3 nucleotide sequence: TGTGCCATCAGTGATAGGGGCTACACTGAAGCTTTCTTT.

The V gene is TRBV19, the J gene TRBJ1-4; weak D call: TRBD1 (5 bases). Germline V CDR1 and CDR2: LNHDA, SQIVND (reference sequence). The CDR3 is made up of 14 amino acids. V gave up 7 bases and J gave up 2 bases, with 11 bases separating them. CDR3 sequence reads: CASTTGRTNEKLFF. The CDR3 DNA reads TGTGCCAGTACGACGGGACGGACTAATGAAAAACTGTTTTTT.

In this sample, this clone turned up a few times. The CDR3 here is CASTPRRDGIYEQYF. CDR3 sequence (DNA): TGTGCCAGTACCCCCCGGAGGGATGGGATCTACGAGCAGTACTTC. The J gene is TRBJ2-7, the V gene TRBV19; tentatively, D is TRBD2 (6 bases). The V end lost 7 bases, the J end lost 3 bases, and 19 bases lay between the germline ends. Germline-derived CDR1 and CDR2 are LNHDA and SQIVND (reference sequence). The CDR3 contains 15 residues.

This clone was seen a few times. V is TRBV27 and J is TRBJ2-2; D not resolved. Germline-derived CDR1 and CDR2 are MNHEY and SMNVEV (reference sequence). The germline V and J ends were trimmed by 5 bases and 6 bases, with 13 bases remaining between them. The CDR3 totals 14 residues. The CDR3 loop reads CASSRAARAGELFF. The CDR3 nucleotides read TGTGCCAGCAGTCGGGCAGCCCGGGCCGGGGAGCTGTTTTTT.

The chain employs TRBV6-5 and TRBJ1-4; 8 bases are shared with TRBD1. Germline CDR1 is MNHEY and CDR2 is SVGAGI. Germline trimming cut 2 bases from V and 7 bases from J; bases unmatched to any gene: 3. The CDR3 loop spans 14 amino acids. CDR3 coding DNA: TGTGCCAGCAGTTACGCGACAGGGGTTGAAAAACTGTTTTTT. The encoded protein is CASSYATGVEKLFF.

This clone was found once. The chain is built from TRBV19 and TRBJ2-5; D perhaps matches TRBD2 (6 bases). The last part of the DNA fits TRBJ2-7 better; the J call may be wrong. CDR3 length: 15 amino acids. Germline CDR1 reads LNHDA; CDR2 reads SQIVND (reference sequence). As DNA, the CDR3 is TGTGCCAGTAGTCCGTGGAGGGCTAGCTCCTACGAGCAGTACTTC. It translates to CASSPWRASSYEQYF.

A few counts support this clone. The V call is TRBV18, the J call TRBJ2-5; 9 nucleotides agree with TRBD2. The J segment lost 3 bases and the V segment lost 6 bases, leaving 5 bases of the junction unmatched. There are 14 residues in the CDR3. Germline lookup yields CDR1 KGHSH and CDR2 LQKENI. CDR3: CASSSGLAKETQYF. CDR3 bases: TGTGCCAGCTCTTCCGGACTAGCGAAAGAGACCCAGTACTTC.

V is TRBV29-1 and J is TRBJ2-7; D unresolved. The CDR3 is made up of 10 amino acids. Germline CDR1 SQVTM, CDR2 ANQGSEA. Trimming took off 7 bases at V and 4 bases at J, with 8 bases between the two ends. Written as DNA, the CDR3 is TGCAGCGCAGGAGATTACGAGCAGTACTTC. Translation gives CSAGDYEQYF.

The chain links TRBV7-2 to TRBJ1-3; 8 bases align to TRBD1. The CDR3 contains 15 residues. Trimming cost V 5 bases and J 6 bases; bases outside gene matches: 9. Germline-derived CDR1 and CDR2 are SGHTA and FQGNSA. The DNA for the CDR3 is TGTGCCAGCAGCATGACACGGACAGGGCTAAACACCATATATTTT. It specifies CASSMTRTGLNTIYF.

This clone was found once. The junction departs from the called germline gene at one end, perhaps through a read error. The chain recombines TRBV7-2 with TRBJ1-1; 8 bases align to TRBD1. The CDR3 extends over 17 amino acids. CDR1 is SGHTA and CDR2 is FQGNSA in the germline V gene. This CDR3 is CASSLAGDNIGQGNTNF. The CDR3 coding sequence is TGTGCCAGCAGCTTAGCGGGGGATAATATAGGACAGGGAAATACGAATTTT.

This chain uses TRBV6-6 with TRBJ1-6; 9 bases are shared with TRBD1. Germline V gene lookup returns CDR1 MNHNY and CDR2 SVGAGI (reference sequence). V dropped 8 bases and J dropped 11; count of bases not matched to a gene: 4. The CDR3 length is 12 residues. CDR3 region: CASWTGDAPLHF. The CDR3, as DNA: TGTGCCAGCTGGACAGGGGACGCACCCCTCCACTTT.

This clone was observed once. The V call is TRBV7-3, the J call TRBJ2-3; TRBD2 is a possible D gene (6 bases). Germline CDR1 SGHTA, CDR2 FQGTGA. The CDR3 has 15 amino acids. Between the trimmed V and J ends, which lost 5 bases and 4 bases, there was a span of 16 bases. DNA of the CDR3: TGTGCCAGCAGCCCCCCCGGGGGTAGCGCAGATACGCAGTATTTT. Translated: CASSPPGGSADTQYF.

This clone was seen a few times. This chain links TRBV6-5 with TRBJ1-2; the D is unclear. Per germline, CDR1 MNHEY and CDR2 SVGAGI. Trimming shortened V by 2 bases and J by 6 bases, and 4 bases separated the two germline ends. This CDR3 is built from 11 residues. The CDR3 loop reads CASSYADGYTF. In DNA, the CDR3 is TGTGCCAGCAGTTACGCCGATGGCTACACCTTC.

This clone ranks as medium-sized (0.01 to 0.1%). This chain joins TRBV30 and TRBJ2-7, with 13 bases matching TRBD2. Germline V gene sequence: CDR1 GTSNPN, CDR2 SVGIG (reference sequence). V shed 5 bases and J 2 bases; nucleotides not matched to a gene: 3. The CDR3 length is 14 residues. CDR3 nucleotides: TGTGCCTGGCGGACTAGCGGGAGTCCCTACGAGCAGTACTTC. Its translation: CAWRTSGSPYEQYF.

The V gene is TRBV9, the J gene TRBJ2-2; 9 nucleotides agree with TRBD1. The CDR3 spans 15 residues. The germline gives CDR1 SGDLS, CDR2 YYNGEE. V lost 4 bases and J lost 7; bases outside the gene matches: 8. In DNA, the CDR3 is TGTGCCAGCAGCCCAGGACAGGGGAGGAACGGGGAGCTGTTTTTT. Its protein is CASSPGQGRNGELFF.

CDR3 nucleotide sequence: TGTGCCAGCAGTTACTCGTGGGGCCAAGAGACCCAGTACTTC. Its protein is CASSYSWGQETQYF. The V call is TRBV6-6, the J call TRBJ2-5, with D unclear. From germline, CDR1 is MNHNY and CDR2 SVGAGI (reference sequence). The V end was cut by 0 bases, the J end by 1 base, with 6 bases between. This CDR3 comprises 14 residues.

This clone was seen just once. The chain uses TRBV30 and TRBJ2-2; weak D call: TRBD2 (6 bases). V gave up 1 base and J gave up 4 bases, with 13 bases separating them. CDR3 length: 15 amino acids. From germline, CDR1 is GTSNPN and CDR2 SVGIG (reference sequence). The CDR3 nucleotides read TGTGCCTGGAGTGGAAATCTAGCGTCCACCGGGGAGCTGTTTTTT. Protein product: CAWSGNLASTGELFF.

The rearrangement joins TRBV28 to TRBJ2-4; D gene uncertain. The CDR3 extends over 15 amino acids. V was clipped by 5 bases and J by 1 base, with 12 bases between them. Germline CDR1 MDHEN, CDR2 SYDVKM. CDR3 region: CASSLTRMAKNIQYF. The CDR3 nucleotides are TGTGCCAGCAGTCTGACCCGAATGGCCAAAAACATTCAGTACTTC.

The J gene is TRBJ2-2, the V gene TRBV29-1; 7 bases map to TRBD2. V shed 3 bases, J shed 5 bases, and the junction held 6 bases outside the gene matches. The germline V gene has CDR1 SQVTM and CDR2 ANQGSEA. This CDR3 has 14 residues. Here the CDR3 reads CSVESGRRTGELFF. In DNA, the CDR3 is TGCAGCGTTGAGTCCGGGAGGCGGACCGGGGAGCTGTTTTTT.

The CDR3 sequence: CASSQDPNRYTDTQYF. Written as DNA, the CDR3 is TGCGCCAGCAGCCAAGATCCAAACCGGTACACAGATACGCAGTATTTT. The chain uses TRBV4-1 and TRBJ2-3; the D is unclear. Germline CDR1 reads MGHRA; CDR2 reads YSYEKL. The ends were cut back, 0 bases at V and 2 bases at J, with 12 bases in the middle. This CDR3 comprises 16 residues.

The chain couples TRBV2 to TRBJ2-7; D remains ambiguous. This CDR3 has 12 amino acids. The germline CDR1 and CDR2 sequences are SNHLY and FYNNEI. Trimming removed 6 bases at V and 6 bases at J, with 12 bases between. CDR3 residues: CASSPRSLEQYF. The DNA of the CDR3 is TGTGCCAGCAGCCCGAGAAGCCTCGAGCAGTACTTC. The full variable domain, in which reference TRBV2 and TRBJ2-7 provide the parts outside the CDR3, is EPEVTQTPSHQVTQMGQEVILRCVPISNHLYFYWYRQILGQKVEFLVSFYNNEISEKSEIFDDQFSVERPDGSNFTLKIRSTKLEDSAMYFCASSPRSLEQYFGPGTRLTVT.

This clone has just one count. V usage is TRBV5-8 and J usage is TRBJ2-5, with no clear D. Trimming took off 0 bases at V and 4 bases at J, with 10 bases between the two ends. Germline values: CDR1 SGHTS, CDR2 YDEGEE. This CDR3 is built from 14 residues. The DNA for the CDR3 is TGTGCCAGCAGCTTGGGGCCGGGTGGAGAGACCCAGTACTTC. It yields the protein CASSLGPGGETQYF.

This clone was found once. This specimen includes other DNA sequences encoding the same CDR3. V and J are TRBV5-4 and TRBJ2-4; D unresolved. Germline V gene data show CDR1 as SGHNT and CDR2 as YYREEE (reference sequence). This CDR3 contains 12 residues. V lost 0 bases and J lost 11, with 9 bases in between. The CDR3 region is CASSLGTSFQYF. The CDR3, as DNA: TGTGCCAGCAGCTTGGGGACCAGTTTTCAGTACTTC.

The rearrangement links TRBV11-1 to TRBJ2-3, with D uncertain. V was clipped by 3 bases and J by 2 bases, with 6 bases between them. CDR1 is SGHAT, CDR2 FQDESV, per germline (reference sequence). The CDR3 has 13 residues. The CDR3 DNA reads as TGTGCCAGCAGCTTTACAGCCACAGATACGCAGTATTTT. It is translated as CASSFTATDTQYF.